This T cell receptor (beta chain) comes out of a study of blood T cell repertoires in COVID-19. Study at large: Acute-phase and convalescent COVID-19 samples originated in the United States, Italy and Spain. Nucleic acid was either cDNA or gDNA, and it came from T cells, B-cell-depleted T cells, or PBMCs.

Authors' data handling: Reference gene primer amplification in the assay estimated nucleated cell counts. Clones were sequenced by immunoSEQ multiplex PCR, and TCRdb holds only the in-frame ones, with some missing. The D gene and trimming were derived from the DNA, and the V and J assignments and clone size from that table. Among around 130,000 clones listed, roughly 80% were seen once. The specimen sequenced was peripheral blood. The clonotype originates from a woman aged 80 or over with acute or convalescent COVID-19.

The CDR3 bases are TGTGCCTGGACCCGGACAGGGATCACCGGGGAGCTGTTTTTT. Encoded protein: CAWTRTGITGELFF. This chain uses TRBV30 with TRBJ2-2; 8 bases align to TRBD1. The J segment lost 4 bases and the V segment lost 4 bases, leaving 5 bases of the junction unmatched. The CDR3 has 14 residues. Germline V CDR1 and CDR2: GTSNPN, SVGIG (reference sequence).